A selection of T cell receptor beta chains follows, all from one sample in a study of T cells in Graves' hyperthyroidism and ophthalmopathy. TCRdb independently ran MiXCR on the multiplex PCR reads; one entry per CDR3 protein. The table has over 450,000 distinct CDR3 sequences, roughly 14% seen once. Input material: blood. Receptors originate from a woman aged 18-29 years with Graves' hyperthyroidism. Both conserved end residues are part of each CDR3. A D gene is named only where the DNA matches it firmly. The listing skips clone size in some rows; elsewhere it reads once, few, many or a size class.

clone_size	d_call	j_call	v_call	cdr3_aa	cdr3_nt
few	TRBD2	TRBJ2-5	TRBV30	CACGPSGRGETQYF	TGTGCCTGTGGGCCTAGCGGGAGGGGAGAGACCCAGTACTTC
many	.	TRBJ1-4	TRBV19	CASSIDLAGTNEKLFF	TGTGCCAGTAGTATAGATTTGGCAGGAACTAATGAAAAACTGTTTTTT
few	.	TRBJ2-7	TRBV6-1	CASRDLGVLAYEQYF	TGTGCCAGCAGGGATCTAGGTGTGTTGGCCTACGAGCAGTACTTC
few	TRBD2	TRBJ2-5	TRBV4-1	CASSLLAGGGETQYF	TGCGCCAGCAGCCTCCTAGCGGGAGGAGGGGAGACCCAGTACTTC
few	TRBD1	TRBJ2-2	TRBV7-6	CASSWDGTGRTGELFF	TGTGCCAGCAGCTGGGACGGGACAGGGCGGACCGGGGAGCTGTTTTTT
.	.	TRBJ1-1	TRBV2	CARSQVNTEAFF	TGTGCCAGATCACAGGTGAACACTGAAGCTTTCTTT
many	.	TRBJ1-6	TRBV2	CASNPRVNSPLHF	TGTGCCAGCAACCCCCGGGTGAATTCACCCCTCCACTTT
.	TRBD2	TRBJ2-1	TRBV2	CASRPTSGTHNEQFF	TGTGCCAGCCGCCCGACTAGCGGGACCCACAATGAGCAGTTCTTC
many	TRBD1	TRBJ2-4	TRBV6-2/TRBV6-3	CASSSDRGKRENIQYF	TGTGCCAGCAGTAGCGACAGGGGAAAGCGGGAAAACATTCAGTACTTC
.	TRBD1	TRBJ1-6	TRBV7-9	CASSLYPRQGSPLHF	TGTGCCAGCAGCTTATACCCGAGACAGGGGTCCCCCCTCCACTTT
many	.	TRBJ1-5	TRBV20-1	CSARASNQPQHF	TGCAGTGCTAGGGCCTCCAATCAGCCCCAGCATTTT
many	.	TRBJ1-1	TRBV5-1	CASSRARAGTEAFF	TGCGCCAGCAGCCGGGCCCGAGCGGGCACTGAAGCTTTCTTT
few	.	TRBJ2-1	TRBV29-1	CSAQWQYNEQFF	TGCAGCGCCCAGTGGCAGTACAATGAGCAGTTCTTC
many	.	TRBJ2-1	TRBV11-2	CASSLGLAINEQFF	TGTGCCAGCAGCTTAGGGCTAGCCATCAATGAGCAGTTCTTC
many	.	TRBJ2-1	TRBV19	CASSIDRETYNEQFF	TGTGCCAGTAGTATAGACCGGGAGACCTACAATGAGCAGTTCTTC
many	TRBD1	TRBJ2-3	TRBV2	CASSVRQGAGDTQYF	TGTGCCAGCAGTGTGAGGCAGGGGGCGGGAGATACGCAGTATTTT
many	TRBD1	TRBJ1-5	TRBV2	CASSLLGDRVDQPQHF	TGTGCCAGCAGCTTGTTGGGCGACAGGGTCGATCAGCCCCAGCATTTT
many	TRBD1	TRBJ1-5	TRBV27	CASSSRDRNQPQHF	TGTGCCAGCAGTTCCCGGGACAGGAATCAGCCCCAGCATTTT
many	.	TRBJ1-1	TRBV30	CAWIPQALTEAFF	TGTGCCTGGATCCCTCAGGCCCTCACTGAAGCTTTCTTT
once	TRBD2	TRBJ2-7	TRBV10-1	CAGSEGGAGDIYEQYF	TGCGCCGGCAGTGAAGGAGGAGCGGGAGACATCTACGAGCAGTACTTC